The 11 T cell receptor beta chains given below trace back to one sample, sequenced in a study of shared clonotypes between healthy human individuals. Sequencing used immunoSEQ multiplex PCR; TCRdb keeps in-frame clones, though not all of them. Among 1.4 million or so clones listed, 98% were seen once. Specimen: naive CD4+ T cells sorted from blood. The subset denotes: CD45RA+ positively selected. All receptors derive from a man aged 30-40 years in good health.

The rearrangement joins TRBV7-8 to TRBJ1-2, with D uncertain. Trimming shortened V by 1 base and J by 8 bases, and 8 bases separated the two germline ends. Germline-derived CDR1 and CDR2 are SGHVS and FQNEAQ. The CDR3 covers 12 residues. The CDR3 DNA reads TGTGCCAGCAGCTTAGTGAGAAGCGGCTACACCTTC. This translates into CASSLVRSGYTF. The whole variable domain, filled in from reference TRBV7-8 and TRBJ1-2, reads GAGVSQSPRYKVAKRGQDVALRCDPISGHVSLFWYQQALGQGPEFLTYFQNEAQLDKSGLPSDRFFAERPEGSVSTLKIQRTQQEDSAVYLCASSLVRSGYTFGSGTRLTVV.

This rearrangement joins TRBV29-1 to TRBJ1-2, with a possible D match to TRBD1 (5 bases). V lost 3 bases, J lost 2 bases, and 10 bases lay in between. Looked up from germline, CDR1 is SQVTM and CDR2 is ANQGSEA. The CDR3 spans 13 residues. Here the CDR3 reads CSVDRSGNYGYTF. As DNA, the CDR3 is TGCAGCGTTGACAGATCAGGGAACTATGGCTACACCTTC. Drawing the rest from reference TRBV29-1 and TRBJ1-2, the complete variable domain is SAVISQKPSRDICQRGTSLTIQCQVDSQVTMMFWYRQQPGQSLTLIATANQGSEATYESGFVIDKFPISRPNLTFSTLTVSNMSPEDSSIYLCSVDRSGNYGYTFGSGTRLTVV.

The chain carries TRBV5-1 and TRBJ2-2; no firm D call. The V end was cut by 4 bases, the J end by 1 base, with 8 bases between. Looked up from germline, CDR1 is SGHRS and CDR2 is YFSETQ. This CDR3 is built from 14 residues. CDR3: CASSLTWNTGELFF. The CDR3 DNA reads TGCGCCAGCAGCCTAACTTGGAACACCGGGGAGCTGTTTTTT. Using reference TRBV5-1 and TRBJ2-2 for the parts outside the CDR3, the full variable domain is KAGVTQTPRYLIKTRGQQVTLSCSPISGHRSVSWYQQTPGQGLQFLFEYFSETQRNKGNFPGRFSGRQFSNSRSEMNVSTLELGDSALYLCASSLTWNTGELFFGEGSRLTVL.

This chain links TRBV7-9 with TRBJ1-1; 8 bases are a match to TRBD1. The germline V gene has CDR1 SEHNR and CDR2 FQNEAQ (reference sequence). Trimming cost V 6 bases and J 1 base; bases outside gene matches: 4. The CDR3 contains 14 residues. The CDR3 region has the DNA TGTGCCAGCAGTCGGGACAGGAAGAACACTGAAGCTTTCTTT. Its translation is CASSRDRKNTEAFF.

The chain has TRBV4-1 and TRBJ2-7; no reliable D call. Germline V CDR1 and CDR2: MGHRA, YSYEKL. This CDR3 is 15 amino acids long. V was clipped by 3 bases and J by 3 bases, with 15 bases between them. The CDR3 region is CASSHGPTDFYEQYF. The CDR3 DNA reads as TGCGCCAGCAGCCACGGGCCAACTGATTTCTACGAGCAGTACTTC.

The chain carries TRBV5-1 and TRBJ2-1; 10 nucleotides match TRBD2. V shed 2 bases and J 6 bases; nucleotides not matched to a gene: 5. The CDR3 has 15 amino acids. The germline gives CDR1 SGHRS, CDR2 YFSETQ. Here the CDR3 DNA reads TGCGCCAGCAGCTTCGGGGCTAGCGGGGGCAATGAGCAGTTCTTC. This codes for CASSFGASGGNEQFF.

This chain uses TRBV9 with TRBJ2-1; 8 bases are shared with TRBD2. CDR1 and CDR2 (germline): SGDLS, YYNGEE. The CDR3 sequence is 15 residues long. V trimming: 0 bases; J trimming: 6 bases; junction bases outside the gene matches: 5. The CDR3 DNA follows: TGTGCCAGCAGCGTAGTACCAGCGGGGGCCAATGAGCAGTTCTTC. The encoded protein is CASSVVPAGANEQFF.

This chain joins TRBV5-1 and TRBJ2-1, with a tentative D call TRBD2 (6 bases). Germline V lookup: CDR1 SGHRS, CDR2 YFSETQ. Trimming removed 1 base at V and 9 bases at J, with 17 bases between. The CDR3 totals 15 residues. The CDR3 reads CASSLSLTSPGEQFF. The CDR3 DNA reads as TGCGCCAGCAGCTTGAGCCTCACTAGCCCTGGTGAGCAGTTCTTC.

The chain is built from TRBV5-1 and TRBJ2-1; 11 nucleotides match TRBD2. This CDR3 comprises 14 residues. V lost 1 base and J lost 12; bases outside the gene matches: 6. Germline CDR1 is SGHRS and CDR2 is YFSETQ. The CDR3 region has the DNA TGCGCCAGCAGCTTGTTACTAGCGGGAGACGCGCAGTTCTTC. Encoded protein: CASSLLLAGDAQFF.

This clone came up once. The rearrangement uses TRBV9 and TRBJ2-1, with 7 bases fitting TRBD2. The germline V gene encodes CDR1 SGDLS and CDR2 YYNGEE. The V gene end was trimmed by 2 bases and the J gene end by 6 bases; junction bases not matched to a gene: 5. The CDR3 has 14 amino acids. The CDR3 sequence: CASSVQTSSNEQFF. The CDR3 region has the DNA TGTGCCAGCAGCGTTCAGACTAGCAGCAATGAGCAGTTCTTC.

This CDR3 reads CASTRREGGDEQYF. DNA for the CDR3: TGTGCCAGCACGAGGCGGGAGGGCGGAGACGAGCAGTACTTC. The J gene is TRBJ2-7, the V gene TRBV6-6; TRBD2 agrees at 9 bases. Germline values: CDR1 MNHNY, CDR2 SVGAGI (reference sequence). V shed 7 bases and J 5 bases; nucleotides not matched to a gene: 9. The CDR3 loop spans 14 amino acids.